These 23 T cell receptor beta chains were all obtained from the same sample, sequenced in a study of CD8+ T cells in alopecia areata. Extraction and reverse transcription of RNA yielded cDNA as the sequencing template. The assay was immunoSEQ multiplex PCR, and TCRdb's table has in-frame clones only and misses some. This sample has fewer than 250,000 clones, with approximately 45% found just once. Noted treatment: oral pan-JAK inhibitor, 5-10 mg twice daily. Sequencing was performed on CD4+ T cells sorted from blood, taken around week 36, from a patient treated with tofacitinib. These receptors all stem from a human donor with alopecia areata.

This clone was recorded a few times. The rearrangement uses TRBV6-6 and TRBJ2-5; D is ambiguous. V dropped 6 bases and J dropped 4 bases, with 9 bases sitting between them. CDR1 and CDR2 (germline): MNHNY, SVGAGI (reference sequence). The CDR3 runs 12 residues. CDR3 residues: CASSTRGETQYF. The CDR3 DNA is TGTGCCAGCAGCACTCGAGGAGAGACCCAGTACTTC.

The chain carries TRBV7-9 and TRBJ1-5; D is ambiguous. The V end was cut by 2 bases, the J end by 5 bases, with 7 bases between. This CDR3 has 13 residues. Germline V gives CDR1 SEHNR, CDR2 FQNEAQ (reference sequence). As DNA, the CDR3 is TGTGCCAGCAGCTTAAGTCTAGATCAGCCCCAGCATTTT. As protein: CASSLSLDQPQHF.

This clone was seen more than once but under ten times. The J gene is TRBJ2-7, the V gene TRBV29-1; TRBD1 agrees at 11 bases. This CDR3 contains 16 residues. The germline V gene has CDR1 SQVTM and CDR2 ANQGSEA. Germline trimming cut 4 bases from V and 5 bases from J; bases unmatched to any gene: 13. This CDR3 is CSVVDPGQGGIDEQYF. CDR3 DNA sequence: TGCAGCGTTGTCGATCCGGGACAGGGGGGGATCGACGAGCAGTACTTC.

There are many counts of this clone. This chain links TRBV6-6 with TRBJ2-3; D may be TRBD1 (5 bases). Germline lookup yields CDR1 MNHNY and CDR2 SVGAGI (reference sequence). The V gene lost 1 base and the J gene lost 6 bases, with 11 bases spanning the gap. The CDR3 runs to 14 residues. CDR3 bases: TGTGCCAGCAGTTACTTGCAGGGAAGGGATACGCAGTATTTT. It specifies CASSYLQGRDTQYF.

The gene calls are TRBV7-2 and TRBJ2-3, with D possibly matching TRBD2 (7 bases). With 5 bases removed from V and 3 bases from J, the gap between germline ends came to 18 bases. This CDR3 is built from 16 residues. Germline V gene lookup returns CDR1 SGHTA and CDR2 FQGNSA. CDR3 in DNA: TGTGCCAGCAGCCTGGCGGGGGCGGGAGTAACAGATACGCAGTATTTT. Its protein product is CASSLAGAGVTDTQYF.

V gene TRBV7-7 combines with J gene TRBJ2-5, with 7 positions matching TRBD2. The CDR3 totals 14 residues. The germline V gene has CDR1 SSHAT and CDR2 FNYEAQ (reference sequence). The V segment lost 1 base and the J segment 2 bases; nucleotides outside the gene matches: 1. As DNA, the CDR3 is TGTGCCAGCAGCTTAGGGCGGGGGCAAGAGACCCAGTACTTC. Translated: CASSLGRGQETQYF.

This clone showed up just a few times. CDR3 in DNA: TGCGCCAGCAGCTTCTATGGACTAGCGGGAGGGGTCGGGGAGCTGTTTTTT. It translates to CASSFYGLAGGVGELFF. The rearrangement uses TRBV5-1 and TRBJ2-2, with 15 bases lining up with TRBD2. The V gene's germline CDR1 is SGHRS and CDR2 YFSETQ. The CDR3 runs to 17 residues. Trimming removed 2 bases from V and 7 bases from J; junction bases left unmatched: 6.

This clone was detected once. Other DNA sequences of this sample code for an identical CDR3. CDR3 sequence (DNA): TGTGCCTGGAGTCCCGGGACCGGCTATGGCTACACCTTC. Protein sequence: CAWSPGTGYGYTF. This chain connects TRBV30 to TRBJ1-2; maybe TRBD1 (5 bases). V dropped 2 bases and J dropped 4 bases, with 11 bases sitting between them. CDR3 length: 13 residues. Germline lookup yields CDR1 GTSNPN and CDR2 SVGIG (reference sequence). Full variable domain (missing parts from reference TRBV30 and TRBJ1-2): SQTIHQWPATLVQPVGSPLSLECTVEGTSNPNLYWYRQAAGRGLQLLFYSVGIGQISSEVPQNLSASRPQDRQFILSSKKLLLSDSGFYLCAWSPGTGYGYTFGSGTRLTVV.

This rearrangement joins TRBV5-1 to TRBJ2-1; 11 bases are a match to TRBD2. V lost 1 base to trimming and J lost 0 bases; unmatched junction nucleotides: 0. The germline V gene encodes CDR1 SGHRS and CDR2 YFSETQ. The CDR3 length is 16 residues. The CDR3 sequence: CASSLTSGGSYNEQFF. The CDR3 DNA follows: TGCGCCAGCAGCTTGACTAGCGGGGGCTCCTACAATGAGCAGTTCTTC. The variable domain in full, completed from reference TRBV5-1 and TRBJ2-1, reads KAGVTQTPRYLIKTRGQQVTLSCSPISGHRSVSWYQQTPGQGLQFLFEYFSETQRNKGNFPGRFSGRQFSNSRSEMNVSTLELGDSALYLCASSLTSGGSYNEQFFGPGTRLTVL.

The chain recombines TRBV18 with TRBJ2-5, with D hard to call. Trimming took off 3 bases at V and 4 bases at J, with 9 bases between the two ends. From germline, CDR1 is KGHSH and CDR2 LQKENI. The CDR3 runs 13 residues. CDR3: CASSPASPETQYF. Here the CDR3 DNA reads TGTGCCAGCTCACCGGCCTCCCCAGAGACCCAGTACTTC. Using reference TRBV18 and TRBJ2-5 for the parts outside the CDR3, the full variable domain is NAGVMQNPRHLVRRRGQEARLRCSPMKGHSHVYWYRQLPEEGLKFMVYLQKENIIDESGMPKERFSAEFPKEGPSILRIQQVVRGDSAAYFCASSPASPETQYFGPGTRLLVL.

V usage is TRBV20-1 and J usage is TRBJ2-1; TRBD2 is a possible D gene (5 bases). CDR3 length: 11 residues. Trimming pared 6 bases from V and 10 bases from J, leaving 13 bases between. The germline V gene encodes CDR1 DFQATT and CDR2 SNEGSKA (reference sequence). As DNA, the CDR3 is TGCAGTGCCACGATAAAGCGGGAGCAGTTCTTC. Translated, it gives CSATIKREQFF.

V usage is TRBV29-1 and J usage is TRBJ1-4, with TRBD1 matching 7 bases. This CDR3 is 13 amino acids long. J lost 8 bases, V lost 6 bases, and 9 bases had no gene match. Germline V gene lookup returns CDR1 SQVTM and CDR2 ANQGSEA. CDR3 amino acids: CSVATGAREKLFF. DNA of the CDR3: TGCAGCGTGGCAACAGGGGCCAGGGAAAAACTGTTTTTT.

This clone was detected a few times. The V call is TRBV30, the J call TRBJ1-2; 7 bases match TRBD1. The CDR3 runs 14 residues. The trim removed 5 bases at V and 1 base at J, leaving 7 bases unmatched. Germline loops: CDR1 GTSNPN, CDR2 SVGIG (reference sequence). DNA for the CDR3: TGTGCCTGGGCCCGGGACAGCAATAACTATGGCTACACCTTC. Translating it yields CAWARDSNNYGYTF.

This clone showed up many times. The V and J genes are TRBV4-2 and TRBJ2-2; TRBD2 agrees at 10 bases. CDR1 and CDR2 (germline): LGHNA, YNFKEQ. J gave up 5 bases and V 4 bases, and 4 bases lay outside the gene matches. This CDR3 is 15 amino acids long. The CDR3 coding sequence is TGTGCCAGCAGCCGACAGCGGGAGGGGACCGGGGAGCTGTTTTTT. It codes for CASSRQREGTGELFF.

J is TRBJ2-1 and V is TRBV14, with a weak D call TRBD2 (5 bases). Trimming stripped 4 bases from V and 10 bases from J, with 17 bases between. The CDR3 runs 14 residues. Looked up from germline, CDR1 is SGHDN and CDR2 is FVKESK. The DNA for the CDR3 is TGTGCCAGCAGCCCACCTGTGGGAGTGAGGGAGCAGTTCTTC. Residues: CASSPPVGVREQFF.

This sequence joins TRBV2 and TRBJ1-1, with D perhaps matching TRBD1 (5 bases). This CDR3 is built from 13 residues. V was shortened by 0 bases and J by 11 bases, with 13 bases between the two germline ends. Germline CDR1 reads SNHLY; CDR2 reads FYNNEI. CDR3 loop: CASSEARQGRAFF. The DNA of the CDR3 is TGTGCCAGCAGTGAAGCGCGGCAGGGACGGGCTTTCTTT.

The chain joins TRBV30 to TRBJ1-5, with unresolved D. Trimming cost V 3 bases and J 4 bases, with 13 bases left between them. Germline V gives CDR1 GTSNPN, CDR2 SVGIG (reference sequence). The CDR3 is 14 residues long. The CDR3 nucleotides are TGTGCCTGGAGCTCTGACTTCACAAATCAGCCCCAGCATTTT. Its translation is CAWSSDFTNQPQHF.

The chain has TRBV30 and TRBJ2-5, with D perhaps TRBD2 (5 bases). Per the germline V gene, CDR1 is GTSNPN and CDR2 is SVGIG (reference sequence). The CDR3 has 12 amino acids. Trimming cost V 3 bases and J 7 bases, with 12 bases left between them. CDR3 sequence reads: CAWRGETGTQYF. CDR3 DNA: TGTGCCTGGAGGGGAGAAACCGGGACCCAGTACTTC. Variable domain in full (rest from reference TRBV30 and TRBJ2-5): SQTIHQWPATLVQPVGSPLSLECTVEGTSNPNLYWYRQAAGRGLQLLFYSVGIGQISSEVPQNLSASRPQDRQFILSSKKLLLSDSGFYLCAWRGETGTQYFGPGTRLLVL.

This clone was picked up a small number of times. V is TRBV29-1 and J is TRBJ2-2; D might be TRBD2 (6 bases). V was pared by 7 bases and J by 1 base, with 10 bases between. The CDR3 consists of 13 residues. Germline lookup yields CDR1 SQVTM and CDR2 ANQGSEA. This chain's CDR3 is CSARGMNTGELFF. DNA of the CDR3: TGCAGCGCCCGGGGGATGAACACCGGGGAGCTGTTTTTT.

The chain is built from TRBV6-6 and TRBJ2-3; 10 positions agree with TRBD2. J gave up 5 bases and V 6 bases, and 8 bases lay outside the gene matches. CDR1 and CDR2 from the germline V gene are MNHNY and SVGAGI (reference sequence). The CDR3 extends over 15 amino acids. The CDR3 region is CASSRPAGGKDTQYF. The CDR3 DNA reads as TGTGCCAGCAGCCGCCCAGCGGGAGGGAAAGATACGCAGTATTTT.

The rearrangement joins TRBV5-1 to TRBJ2-2, with 10 bases aligning to TRBD2. This CDR3 region has 15 residues. From germline, CDR1 is SGHRS and CDR2 YFSETQ. Trimming took 2 bases from V and 6 from J; bases not matched to a gene: 4. This CDR3 is CASSLVAGGSGELFF. CDR3 bases: TGCGCCAGCAGCTTAGTAGCGGGAGGATCCGGGGAGCTGTTTTTT. Based on the CDR3 plus reference TRBV5-1 and TRBJ2-2, the full variable domain is KAGVTQTPRYLIKTRGQQVTLSCSPISGHRSVSWYQQTPGQGLQFLFEYFSETQRNKGNFPGRFSGRQFSNSRSEMNVSTLELGDSALYLCASSLVAGGSGELFFGEGSRLTVL.

Regarding this clone: Different DNA sequences within this sample yield the same CDR3. The chain combines TRBV7-2 with TRBJ2-1, with TRBD2 matching 8 bases. CDR1 SGHTA and CDR2 FQGNSA come from the germline V gene. V trimming: 2 bases; J trimming: 0 bases; junction bases outside the gene matches: 0. CDR3 length: 15 residues. CDR3 DNA sequence: TGTGCCAGCAGCTTAAGCGGGGGCTCCTACAATGAGCAGTTCTTC. Protein sequence: CASSLSGGSYNEQFF.

V and J are TRBV7-9 and TRBJ2-5; 9 bases fit TRBD2. This CDR3 comprises 15 residues. The germline gives CDR1 SEHNR, CDR2 FQNEAQ (reference sequence). The junction had 6 bases not matched to a gene; V was cut back by 2 bases and J by 5 bases. Here the CDR3 reads CASSLSGRIGETQYF. CDR3 DNA sequence: TGTGCCAGCAGCTTAAGCGGGAGGATAGGGGAGACCCAGTACTTC. The variable domain in full, with the rest retrieved from reference TRBV7-9 and TRBJ2-5, is DTGVSQNPRHKITKRGQNVTFRCDPISEHNRLYWYRQTLGQGPEFLTYFQNEAQLEKSRLLSDRFSAERPKGSFSTLEIQRTEQGDSAMYLCASSLSGRIGETQYFGPGTRLLVL.